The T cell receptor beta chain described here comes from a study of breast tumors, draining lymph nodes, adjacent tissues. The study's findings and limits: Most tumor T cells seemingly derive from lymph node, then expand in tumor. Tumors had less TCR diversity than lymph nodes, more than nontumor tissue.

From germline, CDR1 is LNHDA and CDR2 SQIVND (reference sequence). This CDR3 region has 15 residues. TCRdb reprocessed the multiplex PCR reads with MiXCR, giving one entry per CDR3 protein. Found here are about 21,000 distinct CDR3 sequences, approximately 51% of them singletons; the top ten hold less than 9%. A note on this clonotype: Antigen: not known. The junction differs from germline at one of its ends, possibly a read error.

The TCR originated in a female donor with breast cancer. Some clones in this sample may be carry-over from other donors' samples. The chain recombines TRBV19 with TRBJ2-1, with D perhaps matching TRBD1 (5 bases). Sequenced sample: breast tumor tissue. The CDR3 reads CASSIGKGRVNEQFF. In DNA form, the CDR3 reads TGCGCCAGTAGTATAGGAAAAGGCAGGGTAAATGAGCAGTTCTTC.